This TCR beta chain was recovered during a study of cytomegalovirus exposure and HLA in healthy donors. J was trimmed by 4 bases and V by 3 bases; bases with no gene match: 5. Germline V gene lookup returns CDR1 LNHDA and CDR2 SQIVND (reference sequence). The CDR3 is made up of 14 amino acids. The PCR had 60 Vbeta and 13 Jbeta primers. This table comes from immunoSEQ multiplex PCR, and its TCRdb copy is limited to in-frame clones, with some not included. Of fewer than 200,000 clones listed, just under 80% are singletons. The rearrangement links TRBV19 to TRBJ1-1; 7 positions match TRBD1. Sample: PBMCs. The receptor was derived from a man younger than 40 in good health and CMV-seronegative. CDR3 amino acids: CASSIFRGSTEAFF. The CDR3 nucleotides are TGTGCCAGTAGTATCTTCAGGGGGAGCACTGAAGCTTTCTTT.